A single sample is the source of the 13 T cell receptor beta chains below, sequenced in a study of blood T cell repertoires in COVID-19. The data were produced by immunoSEQ multiplex PCR, yet TCRdb's version contains in-frame clones alone and is incomplete. This table holds 250,000 to 300,000 clones, about 83% found once. Sequencing was carried out using peripheral blood. The receptors were sampled from a man older than 75 with acute or convalescent COVID-19.

The gene calls are TRBV5-1 and TRBJ2-3; maybe TRBD1 (6 bases). This CDR3 spans 15 amino acids. Germline values: CDR1 SGHRS, CDR2 YFSETQ. V was cut by 4 bases and J by 2 bases, with 14 bases left in between. CDR3 coding DNA: TGCGCCAGCAGCGCCACGGGACACCCCACAGATACGCAGTATTTT. Protein sequence: CASSATGHPTDTQYF.

The chain is built from TRBV18 and TRBJ2-2, with D hard to call. Germline V lookup: CDR1 KGHSH, CDR2 LQKENI. The ends were cut back, 4 bases at V and 2 bases at J, with 17 bases in the middle. The CDR3 totals 17 residues. CDR3 residues: CASSRRASELNTGELFF. The CDR3 DNA reads TGTGCCAGCTCACGGAGAGCTTCGGAACTTAACACCGGGGAGCTGTTTTTT.

A few counts support this clone. The genes are TRBV29-1 and TRBJ2-5, with 10 bases aligning to TRBD1. After removal of 7 bases from V and 5 bases from J, the junction contained 16 bases not matched to a gene. The CDR3 runs 16 residues. The germline V gene has CDR1 SQVTM and CDR2 ANQGSEA. Here the CDR3 DNA reads TGCAGCGCTAGAGACAGGGGGCAGGGTATCATGGAGACCCAGTACTTC. The encoded protein is CSARDRGQGIMETQYF.

The rearrangement links TRBV5-4 to TRBJ2-1, with 15 nucleotides matching TRBD2. The V segment lost 4 bases and the J segment 9 bases; nucleotides outside the gene matches: 8. The CDR3 has 16 residues. In germline, CDR1 is SGHNT, CDR2 YYREEE (reference sequence). The CDR3 loop reads CASSAWTSGGAGEQFF. Written as DNA, the CDR3 is TGTGCCAGCAGCGCCTGGACTAGCGGGGGGGCAGGTGAGCAGTTCTTC.

This clone has more than one count but fewer than ten. J is TRBJ2-5 and V is TRBV5-1, with 10 nucleotides matching TRBD2. J gave up 5 bases and V 3 bases, and 4 bases lay outside the gene matches. This CDR3 contains 14 residues. Germline loops: CDR1 SGHRS, CDR2 YFSETQ. DNA for the CDR3: TGCGCCAGCAGCTCCGGGACTAGCGTGGAGACCCAGTACTTC. This translates into CASSSGTSVETQYF.

In this sample, this clone turned up once. CDR3 amino acids: CSVEGSGGVRNEQFF. CDR3 sequence (DNA): TGCAGCGTTGAAGGGTCGGGGGGGGTTCGGAATGAGCAGTTCTTC. V and J are TRBV29-1 and TRBJ2-1, with 8 bases matching TRBD2. The trim removed 1 base at V and 7 bases at J, leaving 9 bases unmatched. The germline CDR1 and CDR2 sequences are SQVTM and ANQGSEA. The CDR3 extends over 15 amino acids.

This rearrangement joins TRBV19 to TRBJ1-4, with 7 bases fitting TRBD1. CDR1 and CDR2 (germline): LNHDA, SQIVND (reference sequence). V shed 5 bases, J shed 3 bases, and the junction held 3 bases outside the gene matches. CDR3 length: 14 residues. DNA for the CDR3: TGTGCCAGTAGTTCCGGGACAGCTAATGAAAAACTGTTTTTT. Its protein is CASSSGTANEKLFF.

This clone was found a few times. V and J are TRBV18 and TRBJ1-5, with a possible D match to TRBD1 (5 bases). Between the trimmed V and J ends, which lost 4 bases and 5 bases, there was a span of 9 bases. The CDR3 loop spans 13 amino acids. CDR1 is KGHSH and CDR2 is LQKENI in the germline V gene. This CDR3 reads CASSQDNDQPQHF. The CDR3 coding sequence is TGTGCCAGCTCACAGGACAACGATCAGCCCCAGCATTTT.

The chain links TRBV21-1 to TRBJ2-5; the table calls TRBD2, which could not be checked here. TRBV21-1 corresponds to a pseudogene. CDR3 size: 11 residues. The CDR3 bases are TGTGCCGCTCCTGCTAGCCGGGCCCAGTACTTC. Protein: CAAPASRAQYF.

This clone was counted between two and nine times. V is TRBV10-3 and J is TRBJ1-1; D is undetermined. Deletions cut 3 bases from V and 7 bases from J, with 9 bases between. The CDR3 has 12 amino acids. The V gene's germline CDR1 is ENHRY and CDR2 SYGVKD. The CDR3 bases are TGTGCCATCAGTGATAGGAGGAATGAAGCTTTCTTT. This codes for CAISDRRNEAFF.

This clone was detected only a few times. The chain has TRBV10-1 and TRBJ2-7; no reliable D call. The CDR3 is 13 amino acids. V was cut by 8 bases and J by 6 bases, with 17 bases left in between. Germline assignment: CDR1 WNHNN and CDR2 SYGVQD (reference sequence). The chain's CDR3 is CASQRIESGEQYF. DNA of the CDR3: TGCGCCAGCCAGAGGATCGAGTCGGGCGAGCAGTACTTC.

The rearrangement links TRBV5-1 to TRBJ2-5, with 10 bases identical to TRBD1. The CDR3 is 15 residues long. The germline V gene encodes CDR1 SGHRS and CDR2 YFSETQ. V gave up 4 bases and J gave up 5 bases; unmatched junction bases: 8. The CDR3 DNA is TGCGCCAGCAGCATCGACAGGGGGCGGGCGGAGACCCAGTACTTC. Translated: CASSIDRGRAETQYF.

The chain uses TRBV5-1 and TRBJ1-2; D uncertain. The germline V gene has CDR1 SGHRS and CDR2 YFSETQ. The CDR3 extends over 13 amino acids. The V and J ends lost 4 bases and 6 bases respectively, with 13 bases between them. CDR3 sequence reads: CASSPGDYDGYTF. CDR3 nucleotide sequence: TGCGCCAGCAGCCCGGGAGACTACGATGGCTACACCTTC.